This T cell receptor (beta chain) was documented in a study of blood T cells in healthy people across ages. Study-level results: More naive CD4+ cells and higher diversity were found in long-lived than in aged donors. TCR beta diversity correlated strongly with naive T cell percentage. PBMC samples, being unsorted, prevented any conclusive comparison of naive and antigen-experienced cells.

The junction had 9 bases not matched to a gene; V was cut back by 2 bases and J by 1 base. Germline V gene data show CDR1 as DFQATT and CDR2 as SNEGSKA (reference sequence). The CDR3 extends over 17 amino acids. This clonotype was counted a few times. The antigen remains unidentified. Every donor contributed 7.5 to 10 milliliters of peripheral blood by blood draw. PCR was performed a second time for roughly 7 to 11 cycles using a sample-barcoded 5' primer and a J-beta primer mix. TCRdb processed the 5' RACE reads anew with MiXCR; each CDR3 protein has one entry. The sample records 1.5 million to 2 million distinct CDR3 sequences, about 39% being singletons.

The origin of this receptor is a human donor in good health. The sequenced material came from blood. The chain joins TRBV20-1 to TRBJ1-4; 8 bases line up with TRBD1. In DNA form, the CDR3 reads TGCAGTGCTAGAAGTGCCCACAGGGGGGTAACTAATGAAAAACTGTTTTTT. The encoded protein is CSARSAHRGVTNEKLFF.